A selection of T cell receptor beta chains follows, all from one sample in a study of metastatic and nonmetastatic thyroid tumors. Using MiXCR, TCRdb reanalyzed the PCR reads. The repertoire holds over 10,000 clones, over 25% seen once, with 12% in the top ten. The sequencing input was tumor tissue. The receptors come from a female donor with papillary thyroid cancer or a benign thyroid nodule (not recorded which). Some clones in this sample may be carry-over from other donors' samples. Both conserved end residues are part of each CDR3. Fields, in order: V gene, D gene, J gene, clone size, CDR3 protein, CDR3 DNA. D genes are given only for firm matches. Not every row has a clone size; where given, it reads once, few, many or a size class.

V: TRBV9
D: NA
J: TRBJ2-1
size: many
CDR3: CASSVGALTLSYNEQFF
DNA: TGTGCCAGCAGCGTAGGAGCCTTAACCCTCTCCTACAATGAGCAGTTCTTC

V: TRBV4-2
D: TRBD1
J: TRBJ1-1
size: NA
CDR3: CASSQDWRQGDTEAFF
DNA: TGTGCCAGCAGCCAAGATTGGAGGCAGGGGGACACTGAAGCTTTCTTT

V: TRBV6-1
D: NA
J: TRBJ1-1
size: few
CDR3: CASSVATEAFF
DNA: TGTGCCAGCAGTGTAGCTACTGAAGCTTTCTTT

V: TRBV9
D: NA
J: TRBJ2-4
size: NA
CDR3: CASSVDSGNIQYF
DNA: TGTGCCAGCAGCGTAGATAGCGGTAACATTCAGTACTTC

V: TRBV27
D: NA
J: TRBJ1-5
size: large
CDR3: CASSLKGGQPQHF
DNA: TGTGCCAGCAGTTTGAAGGGGGGACAGCCCCAGCATTTT

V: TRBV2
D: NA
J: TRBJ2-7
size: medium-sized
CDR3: CASTHRLSGYEQYF
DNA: TGTGCCAGCACTCACCGCCTCAGCGGCTACGAGCAGTACTTC

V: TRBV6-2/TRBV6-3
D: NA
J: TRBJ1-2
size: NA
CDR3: CASSYSWGAGYGYTF
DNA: TGTGCCAGCAGTTACAGCTGGGGCGCGGGCTATGGCTACACCTTC

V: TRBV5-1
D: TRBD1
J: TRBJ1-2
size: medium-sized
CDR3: CASSVGQDYGYTF
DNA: TGCGCCAGCAGCGTTGGACAGGACTATGGCTACACCTTC

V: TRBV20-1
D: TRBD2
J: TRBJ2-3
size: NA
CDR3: CSARGVWVGTSGTDTQYF
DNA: TGCAGTGCTAGAGGGGTATGGGTGGGGACTAGCGGCACAGATACGCAGTATTTT

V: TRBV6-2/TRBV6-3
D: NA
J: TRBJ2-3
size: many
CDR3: CASTPGEDTQYF
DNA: TGTGCCAGCACTCCCGGAGAAGATACGCAGTATTTT

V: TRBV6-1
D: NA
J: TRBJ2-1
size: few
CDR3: CASRPIEGGPNEQFF
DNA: TGTGCCAGCAGGCCCATAGAGGGGGGGCCTAATGAGCAGTTCTTC

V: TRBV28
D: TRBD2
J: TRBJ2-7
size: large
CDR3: CASASRLAGGYEQYF
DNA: TGTGCCAGCGCTTCCCGGCTAGCGGGAGGCTACGAGCAGTACTTC

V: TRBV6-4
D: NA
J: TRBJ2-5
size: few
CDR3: CASSQGAEETQYF
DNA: TGTGCCAGCAGTCAGGGAGCCGAAGAGACACAGTACTTC

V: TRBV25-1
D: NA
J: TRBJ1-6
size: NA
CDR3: CASSEGTNSPLHF
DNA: TGTGCCAGCAGTGAAGGGACTAATTCACCCCTCCACTTT

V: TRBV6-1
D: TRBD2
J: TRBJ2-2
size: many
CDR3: CASIRREGGTGELFF
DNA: TGTGCCAGCATCCGACGGGAGGGCGGGACCGGGGAGCTGTTTTTT

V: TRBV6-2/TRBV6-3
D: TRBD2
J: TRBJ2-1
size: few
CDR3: CASSLASGNSYNEQFF
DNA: TGTGCCAGCAGTTTAGCTAGCGGGAACTCCTACAATGAGCAGTTCTTC

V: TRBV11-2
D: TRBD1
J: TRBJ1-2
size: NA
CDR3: CASSEQGADGYTF
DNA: TGTGCCAGCAGCGAGCAGGGGGCGGATGGCTACACCTTC

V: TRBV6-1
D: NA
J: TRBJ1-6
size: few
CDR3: CASSAGPMGYSPLHF
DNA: TGTGCCAGCAGTGCGGGACCTATGGGGTATTCACCCCTCCACTTT

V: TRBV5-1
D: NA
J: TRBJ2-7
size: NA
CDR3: CASSATQGIYEQYF
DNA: TGCGCCAGCAGCGCCACCCAAGGAATCTACGAGCAGTACTTC

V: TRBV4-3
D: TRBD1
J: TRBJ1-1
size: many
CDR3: CASSPPGRGQGFRNTEAFF
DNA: TGCGCCAGCAGCCCCCCGGGCCGAGGACAGGGGTTTAGGAACACTGAAGCTTTCTTT

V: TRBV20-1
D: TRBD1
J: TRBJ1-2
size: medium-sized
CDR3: CSASRDRINYGYTF
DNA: TGCAGTGCTAGCCGGGACAGGATTAACTATGGCTACACCTTC

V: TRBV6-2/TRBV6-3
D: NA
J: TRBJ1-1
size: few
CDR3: CASSYARNINTEAFF
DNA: TGTGCCAGCAGTTACGCTAGGAACATTAACACTGAAGCTTTCTTT

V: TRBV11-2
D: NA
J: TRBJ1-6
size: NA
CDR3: CASSLEPGFRSPLHF
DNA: TGTGCCAGCAGCTTAGAGCCGGGATTTCGGTCACCCCTCCACTTT

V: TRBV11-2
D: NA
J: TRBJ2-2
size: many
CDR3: CASSWATTGELFF
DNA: TGTGCCAGCAGCTGGGCCACAACCGGGGAGCTGTTTTTT

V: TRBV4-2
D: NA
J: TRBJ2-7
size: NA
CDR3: CASRGVNEQCF
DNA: TGTGCCAGCAGAGGCGTTAACGAGCAGTGCTTC

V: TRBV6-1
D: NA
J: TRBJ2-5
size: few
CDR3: CASRAGALYQETQYF
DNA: TGTGCCAGCAGAGCAGGGGCCTTGTACCAAGAGACCCAGTACTTC

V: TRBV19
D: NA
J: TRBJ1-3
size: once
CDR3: CASSIARDSSGNTIYF
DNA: TGTGCCAGTAGTATAGCACGGGACTCCTCTGGAAACACCATATATTTT

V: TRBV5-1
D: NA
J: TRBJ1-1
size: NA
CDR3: CASIFGPPTRNTEAFF
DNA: TGCGCCAGCATCTTTGGACCCCCAACGAGGAACACTGAAGCTTTCTTT

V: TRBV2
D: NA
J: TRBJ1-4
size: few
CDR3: CVSRHGAGEKLFF
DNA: TGTGTCAGCCGACATGGGGCCGGTGAAAAACTGTTTTTT

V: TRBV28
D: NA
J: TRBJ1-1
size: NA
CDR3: CASTPITPRGKSNTEAFF
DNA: TGTGCCAGCACCCCCATCACGCCGAGGGGGAAGAGTAACACTGAAGCTTTCTTT

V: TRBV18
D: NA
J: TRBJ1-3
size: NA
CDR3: CASSPGQPNTIYF
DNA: TGTGCCAGCTCACCCGGACAGCCCAACACCATATATTTT

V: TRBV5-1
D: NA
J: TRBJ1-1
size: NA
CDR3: CASSYYDPNTEAFF
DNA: TGCGCCAGCAGTTACTACGACCCGAACACTGAAGCTTTCTTT

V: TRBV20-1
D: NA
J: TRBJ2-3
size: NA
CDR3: CSARDPGRGLTYTQYF
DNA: TGCAGTGCTAGAGATCCGGGGCGGGGGCTAACATATACGCAGTATTTT

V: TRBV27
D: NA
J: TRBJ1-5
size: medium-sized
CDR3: CASSLRGDSNQPQHF
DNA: TGTGCCAGCAGTTTACGGGGTGATAGCAATCAGCCCCAGCATTTT

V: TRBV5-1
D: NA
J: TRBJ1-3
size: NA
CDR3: CASSLDRALGNTIYF
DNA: TGCGCCAGCAGCTTGGACAGGGCGTTGGGAAACACCATATATTTT

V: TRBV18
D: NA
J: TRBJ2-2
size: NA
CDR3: CASSTGTPATGELFF
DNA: TGTGCCAGCTCAACCGGGACCCCGGCCACCGGGGAGCTGTTTTTT

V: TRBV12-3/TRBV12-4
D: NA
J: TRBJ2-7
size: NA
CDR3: CASSGFGTSGSYEQYF
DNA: TGTGCCAGCAGCGGCTTCGGGACAAGTGGCTCCTACGAGCAGTACTTC

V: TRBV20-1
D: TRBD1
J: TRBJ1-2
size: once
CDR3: CSAPQHRGWNYGYTF
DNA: TGCAGTGCCCCCCAACACAGGGGATGGAACTATGGCTACACCTTC

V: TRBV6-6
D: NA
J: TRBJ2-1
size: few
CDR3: CASSYGDNEQFF
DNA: TGTGCCAGCAGTTACGGAGACAATGAGCAGTTCTTC

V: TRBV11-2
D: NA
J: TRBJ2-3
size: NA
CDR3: CASSSSRGQRKDTQYF
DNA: TGTGCCAGCAGCTCCTCAAGGGGCCAACGCAAGGATACGCAGTATTTT

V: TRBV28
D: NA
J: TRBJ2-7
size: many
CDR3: CASSVNYYEQYF
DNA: TGTGCCAGCAGTGTAAACTACTACGAGCAGTACTTC

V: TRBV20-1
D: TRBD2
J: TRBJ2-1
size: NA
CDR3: CSAICGRRAYNEQFF
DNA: TGCAGTGCTATTTGCGGGAGAAGGGCCTACAATGAGCAGTTCTTC

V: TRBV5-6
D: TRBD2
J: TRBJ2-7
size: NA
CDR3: CASSGRTSGKTYEQYF
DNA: TGCGCCAGCAGCGGACGGACTAGCGGGAAAACCTACGAGCAGTACTTC

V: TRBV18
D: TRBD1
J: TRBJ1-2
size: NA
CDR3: CASSPPGQGEGYTF
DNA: TGTGCCAGCTCGCCCCCGGGACAGGGAGAAGGCTACACCTTC

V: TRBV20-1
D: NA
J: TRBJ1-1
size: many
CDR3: CSAALFRGTEAFF
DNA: TGCAGTGCAGCTCTGTTCCGGGGCACTGAAGCTTTCTTT

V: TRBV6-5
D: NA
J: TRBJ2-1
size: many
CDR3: CASSTMGGRSSYNEQFF
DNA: TGTGCCAGCAGCACTATGGGGGGCAGAAGCTCCTACAATGAGCAGTTCTTC

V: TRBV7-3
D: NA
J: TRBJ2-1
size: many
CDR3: CASSLGGGKNEQFF
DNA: TGTGCCAGCAGCTTGGGGGGCGGAAAGAATGAGCAGTTCTTC